The next 29 T cell receptor beta chains were all read from a single sample in a study of T cells after yellow fever vaccination. TCRdb fed the 5' RACE reads into MiXCR, producing one record per CDR3 protein. Here the sample spans about 510,000 distinct CDR3 sequences, 21% being singletons. Sequencing was performed on PBMCs, taken 21 days after the first yellow fever vaccination. The receptors were gathered from a man aged 18 to 30 who received the YFV17D yellow fever vaccine.

This clonotype was detected many times. The chain joins TRBV20-1 to TRBJ1-1; D perhaps matches TRBD1 (5 bases). Germline CDR1 DFQATT, CDR2 SNEGSKA (reference sequence). Trimming stripped 5 bases from V and 1 base from J, with 8 bases between. This CDR3 spans 12 amino acids. CDR3: CSAGQGNTEAFF. The CDR3 nucleotides read TGCAGTGCTGGCCAGGGGAACACTGAAGCTTTCTTT.

On this clonotype itself: This may arise from a read error, as a much more abundant clone is one base away. This chain links TRBV6-1 with TRBJ2-2; 8 bases map to TRBD2. Germline values: CDR1 MNHNS, CDR2 SASEGT. The CDR3 is made up of 14 amino acids. Trimming cost V 7 bases and J 7 bases; bases outside gene matches: 8. The DNA for the CDR3 is TGTGCCAGCATGGGGATAGCGGGGCTCGGGGAGCTGTTTTTT. This gives the protein CASMGIAGLGELFF.

This clonotype was recorded many times. The rearrangement links TRBV5-5 to TRBJ1-1; D is undetermined. Per germline, CDR1 SGHKS and CDR2 YYEKEE (reference sequence). This CDR3 is built from 14 residues. Between the trimmed V and J ends, which lost 1 base and 0 bases, there was a span of 7 bases. The CDR3 DNA sequence: TGTGCCAGCAGCTTGACGGAGATGAACACTGAAGCTTTCTTT. This codes for CASSLTEMNTEAFF.

This clonotype was observed a handful of times. The J gene is TRBJ2-1, the V gene TRBV6-1; D unresolved. This CDR3 region has 14 residues. V was pared by 3 bases and J by 3 bases, with 9 bases between. Germline V gene data show CDR1 as MNHNS and CDR2 as SASEGT. Here the CDR3 reads CASSDLGSYNEQFF. Here the CDR3 DNA reads TGTGCCAGCAGTGACCTAGGAAGCTACAATGAGCAGTTCTTC.

The chain recombines TRBV20-1 with TRBJ2-7; unclear D gene. V lost 3 bases and J lost 6, with 24 bases in between. The CDR3 has 16 amino acids. Looked up from germline, CDR1 is DFQATT and CDR2 is SNEGSKA (reference sequence). CDR3 sequence reads: CSARSARTTLFGEQYF. The CDR3 nucleotides are TGCAGTGCTAGGTCGGCAAGGACCACCCTTTTCGGCGAGCAGTACTTC.

The gene calls are TRBV6-2 or TRBV6-3 and TRBJ1-2; TRBD1 matches 8 bases. Germline CDR1 MNHEY, CDR2 SVGEGT. The V segment lost 9 bases and the J segment 4 bases; nucleotides outside the gene matches: 7. The CDR3 covers 13 residues. The CDR3 sequence is CASQTGDVYGYTF. In DNA, the CDR3 is TGTGCCAGTCAGACAGGGGATGTCTATGGCTACACCTTC.

This clonotype has only a few counts. This sequence joins TRBV5-4 and TRBJ2-7; weak D call: TRBD1 (5 bases). The CDR3 extends over 14 amino acids. In germline, CDR1 is SGHNT, CDR2 YYREEE (reference sequence). V shed 4 bases and J shed 6 bases, with 17 bases lying between them. This CDR3 is CASSPDTGRAEQYF. The CDR3 DNA sequence: TGTGCCAGCAGCCCGGACACGGGTCGTGCCGAGCAGTACTTC.

The chain couples TRBV12-3 or TRBV12-4 to TRBJ2-7; 10 nucleotides line up with TRBD1. The CDR3 is made up of 12 amino acids. CDR3 DNA: TGTGCCAGCAGTTTGGGGACAGGGGCGATCAACGTC. The encoded protein is CASSLGTGAINV.

This clonotype was counted only a few times. The chain joins TRBV29-1 to TRBJ1-1; D is perhaps TRBD1 (6 bases). Germline-derived CDR1 and CDR2 are SQVTM and ANQGSEA. This CDR3 has 13 amino acids. V was pared by 6 bases and J by 5 bases, with 16 bases between. The CDR3 spells CSVPRGGGTEAFF. CDR3 DNA sequence: TGCAGCGTCCCACGGGGGGGCGGGACTGAAGCTTTCTTT.

A single count supports this clonotype. The rearrangement uses TRBV6-1 and TRBJ1-3; D call uncertain. Germline loops: CDR1 MNHNS, CDR2 SASEGT. The germline V and J ends were trimmed by 8 bases and 0 bases, with 8 bases remaining between them. The length of the CDR3 is 13 residues. CDR3 bases: TGTGCCAGCGACAACTACTCTGGAAACACCATATATTTT. Translation gives CASDNYSGNTIYF.

On this clonotype: This could be a read error, since a much larger clone is one nucleotide away. The chain recombines TRBV29-1 with TRBJ2-5; D unresolved. Germline V gives CDR1 SQVTM, CDR2 ANQGSEA. V dropped 3 bases and J dropped 5 bases, with 4 bases sitting between them. This CDR3 comprises 10 residues. The CDR3 spells CSVDRETQYF. The DNA for the CDR3 is TGCAGCGTTGACCGGGAGACCCAGTACTTC.

The chain links TRBV20-1 to TRBJ2-3, with 8 bases matching TRBD2. The trim removed 0 bases at V and 4 bases at J, leaving 9 bases unmatched. Germline V gives CDR1 DFQATT, CDR2 SNEGSKA (reference sequence). This CDR3 comprises 16 residues. This CDR3 is CSARDPGTSSADTQYF. The CDR3 DNA reads as TGCAGTGCTAGAGACCCTGGGACTAGTTCAGCAGATACGCAGTATTTT.

The J gene is TRBJ1-5, the V gene TRBV10-3, with 7 bases aligning to TRBD1. Germline CDR1 is ENHRY and CDR2 is SYGVKD. The ends lost 11 bases at V and 4 bases at J; junction bases unmatched: 8. The CDR3 is 13 amino acids. This chain's CDR3 is CACRGGSNQPQHF. The CDR3 DNA sequence: TGTGCCTGCCGAGGGGGCAGTAATCAGCCCCAGCATTTT.

The rearrangement links TRBV7-9 to TRBJ2-3; D might be TRBD1 (6 bases). This CDR3 contains 17 residues. V shed 5 bases and J shed 0 bases, with 18 bases lying between them. The V gene's germline CDR1 is SEHNR and CDR2 FQNEAQ (reference sequence). DNA of the CDR3: TGTGCCAGCAGCCCAAGGCAGGGGAGAACTAGCACAGATACGCAGTATTTT. Residues: CASSPRQGRTSTDTQYF.

This clonotype was picked up a small number of times. V and J are TRBV20-1 and TRBJ2-2; possible D gene TRBD2, 5 bases. V lost 3 bases and J 8 bases, leaving 13 bases between the germline ends. The germline gives CDR1 DFQATT, CDR2 SNEGSKA (reference sequence). This CDR3 contains 13 residues. CDR3 region: CSARDPPGGELFF. The DNA of the CDR3 is TGCAGTGCTAGGGACCCCCCGGGAGGGGAGCTGTTTTTT.

The sample holds a few counts of this clonotype. The V and J genes are TRBV11-2 and TRBJ1-6; possible D gene TRBD1, 5 bases. This CDR3 is 14 amino acids long. Trimming cost V 4 bases and J 3 bases, with 7 bases left between them. The germline V gene has CDR1 SGHAT and CDR2 FQNNGV. CDR3 sequence: CASSSQVYNSPLHF. As DNA, the CDR3 is TGTGCCAGCAGCTCACAGGTCTATAATTCACCCCTCCACTTT.

The V call is TRBV10-3, the J call TRBJ2-1, with D possibly being TRBD1 (8 bases). CDR1 is ENHRY, CDR2 SYGVKD, per germline. The V end was cut by 9 bases, the J end by 7 bases, with 13 bases between. The length of the CDR3 is 12 residues. CDR3 DNA sequence: TGTGCCATTGACAGGGGAGGGAATGAGCAGTTCTTC. Translating gives CAIDRGGNEQFF.

The CDR3 reads CASSLLTGGRSEAFF. CDR3 bases: TGCGCCAGCAGCCTTTTGACAGGGGGAAGGTCTGAAGCTTTCTTT. This chain connects TRBV5-1 to TRBJ1-1; 9 bases line up with TRBD1. CDR3 length: 15 amino acids. V shed 4 bases and J 6 bases; nucleotides not matched to a gene: 10. The germline CDR1 and CDR2 sequences are SGHRS and YFSETQ.

This chain joins TRBV10-3 and TRBJ2-2; D unresolved. The CDR3 sequence is 12 residues long. Germline values: CDR1 ENHRY, CDR2 SYGVKD. Between the trimmed V and J ends, which lost 5 bases and 4 bases, there was a span of 5 bases. In nucleotides, the CDR3 is TGTGCCATCAGTAATGGCACCGGGGAGCTGTTTTTT. Its translation: CAISNGTGELFF.

As for this clonotype: This could be a read error, since a much larger clone is one nucleotide away. Written as DNA, the CDR3 is TGTGCCAGCAGGTCGGACACAGATACGCAGTATTTT. Protein product: CASRSDTDTQYF. The chain links TRBV7-3 to TRBJ2-3; D not resolved. V was trimmed by 6 bases and J by 2 bases, leaving 6 bases between them. This CDR3 region has 12 residues. CDR1 and CDR2 from the germline V gene are SGHTA and FQGTGA.

The chain has TRBV20-1 and TRBJ1-4, with D perhaps matching TRBD1 (6 bases). There are 15 residues in the CDR3. Germline V lookup: CDR1 DFQATT, CDR2 SNEGSKA (reference sequence). Trimming took 0 bases from V and 3 from J, leaving 11 bases between them. The CDR3 bases are TGCAGTGCTAGAGATCCCAGGGGATCTAATGAAAAACTGTTTTTT. Encoded protein: CSARDPRGSNEKLFF.

This clonotype occurred many times. The CDR3 loop reads CSVVEPRFGEKLFF. CDR3 DNA sequence: TGCAGCGTTGTGGAGCCCCGGTTCGGAGAAAAACTGTTTTTT. The genes are TRBV29-1 and TRBJ1-4; the D is unclear. Per the germline V gene, CDR1 is SQVTM and CDR2 is ANQGSEA. Trimming took off 4 bases at V and 8 bases at J, with 17 bases between the two ends. The CDR3 consists of 14 residues.

This clonotype showed up just a few times. This chain connects TRBV20-1 to TRBJ1-2, with TRBD1 matching 10 bases. This CDR3 has 15 amino acids. Per germline, CDR1 DFQATT and CDR2 SNEGSKA (reference sequence). V trimming: 5 bases; J trimming: 8 bases; junction bases outside the gene matches: 14. The CDR3 protein is CSAADRGRNYGGYTF. Written as DNA, the CDR3 is TGCAGTGCTGCAGACAGGGGGCGTAATTATGGCGGCTACACCTTC.

CDR3 protein: CASSLLEEGSYGYTF. CDR3 DNA: TGCGCCAGCAGCTTGCTTGAGGAGGGGAGCTATGGCTACACCTTC. This rearrangement joins TRBV5-1 to TRBJ1-2, with a weak D call TRBD1 (5 bases). This CDR3 region has 15 residues. V lost 1 base and J lost 4, with 14 bases in between. From germline, CDR1 is SGHRS and CDR2 YFSETQ.

The chain links TRBV3-1 to TRBJ2-7; unclear D gene. The germline V gene has CDR1 LGHDT and CDR2 YNNKEL (reference sequence). V was shortened by 4 bases and J by 0 bases, with 10 bases between the two germline ends. This CDR3 is 14 amino acids long. CDR3 protein: CASSRILSSYEQYF. CDR3 in DNA: TGTGCCAGCAGCCGAATTCTGAGCTCCTACGAGCAGTACTTC.

The chain employs TRBV29-1 and TRBJ1-5; D may be TRBD1 (5 bases). Deletions cut 4 bases from V and 7 bases from J, with 17 bases between. This CDR3 is built from 14 residues. The germline V gene encodes CDR1 SQVTM and CDR2 ANQGSEA. The CDR3 region has the DNA TGCAGCGTTGGTGGCCAGGGCCAGGGCCAGCCCCAGCATTTT. This codes for CSVGGQGQGQPQHF.

This clonotype was recorded a few times. V usage is TRBV20-1 and J usage is TRBJ1-6, with D unclear. V was trimmed by 0 bases and J by 8 bases, leaving 8 bases between them. Germline values: CDR1 DFQATT, CDR2 SNEGSKA (reference sequence). The CDR3 spans 13 residues. DNA for the CDR3: TGCAGTGCTAGAGACTCGGGTTATTCACCCCTCCACTTT. This sequence encodes CSARDSGYSPLHF.

This clonotype was seen more than once but under ten times. The J gene is TRBJ2-5, the V gene TRBV12-3 or TRBV12-4; D might be TRBD1 or TRBD2, each matching 5 bases. The CDR3 runs to 12 residues. The V end was cut by 3 bases, the J end by 6 bases, with 8 bases between. The CDR3 region is CASSFGGKTQYF. The CDR3 DNA sequence: TGTGCCAGCAGTTTTGGGGGAAAGACCCAGTACTTC.

V is TRBV10-2 and J is TRBJ2-7; 10 bases match TRBD2. The V gene's germline CDR1 is WSHSY and CDR2 SAAADI. V lost 4 bases and J lost 6; bases outside the gene matches: 6. The CDR3 length is 14 residues. The CDR3 sequence is CASSGAGGRFEQYF. The DNA for the CDR3 is TGCGCCAGCAGTGGAGCGGGGGGGCGATTCGAGCAGTACTTC.